A selection of T cell receptor beta chains follows, all from one sample in a study of T cells in Graves' hyperthyroidism and ophthalmopathy. Each CDR3 protein is one row after TCRdb ran MiXCR on the multiplex PCR reads. Among 130,000 to 150,000 distinct CDR3 sequences listed, less than 25% were seen once. Sequenced input: blood. These receptors all come from a woman in her forties or fifties with Graves' hyperthyroidism that later progressed to Graves' ophthalmopathy. Each CDR3 is given with its conserved first and last residue. The D gene is left open where the match is weak. The listing skips clone size in some rows; elsewhere it reads once, few, many or a size class.

TRBV25-1	.	TRBD2	TRBJ2-1	CASSKLTSGSYNEQFF	TGTGCCAGCAGTAAGCTGACTAGCGGTTCCTACAATGAGCAGTTCTTC
TRBV5-1	many	TRBD2	TRBJ2-1	CASSLPSGNNNEQFF	TGCGCCAGCAGCTTGCCTAGCGGGAACAACAATGAGCAGTTCTTC
TRBV9	many	.	TRBJ2-1	CASSERGTGAHNEQFF	TGTGCCAGCAGCGAGCGAGGGACGGGTGCGCACAATGAGCAGTTCTTC
TRBV20-1	.	TRBD2	TRBJ2-1	CSARAPPAGGHNEQFF	TGCAGTGCTAGAGCCCCGCCGGCGGGAGGGCACAATGAGCAGTTCTTC
TRBV28	many	TRBD2	TRBJ2-5	CASSCIRLAGDQETQYF	TGTGCCAGCAGTTGCATTCGACTAGCGGGAGACCAAGAGACCCAGTACTTC
TRBV28	many	.	TRBJ1-5	CASSFRVGQPQHF	TGTGCCAGCAGTTTCAGGGTTGGGCAGCCCCAGCATTTT
TRBV20-1	many	TRBD1	TRBJ1-4	CSADLRQGSEKLFF	TGCAGTGCCGATCTACGACAGGGTAGCGAAAAACTGTTTTTT
TRBV30	many	.	TRBJ1-1	CAWSVWGSETEAFF	TGTGCCTGGAGTGTATGGGGGTCGGAAACTGAAGCTTTCTTT
TRBV20-1	.	.	TRBJ1-5	CSARDVQGSSVQPQHF	TGCAGTGCTAGAGATGTGCAGGGCAGCAGTGTTCAGCCCCAGCATTTT
TRBV12-3/TRBV12-4	.	.	TRBJ2-1	CASSFRQGQRNEQFF	TGTGCCAGCAGTTTTCGGCAGGGGCAGAGGAATGAGCAGTTCTTC
TRBV27	many	.	TRBJ2-3	CASSDSTDTQYF	TGTGCCAGCAGCGATAGCACAGATACGCAGTATTTT
TRBV18	.	.	TRBJ2-7	CASSNLGLPYEQYF	TGTGCCAGCTCAAACCTGGGACTGCCTTACGAGCAGTACTTC
TRBV6-5	.	.	TRBJ2-2	CASSYSVPPPDGELFF	TGTGCCAGCAGTTACTCCGTGCCCCCCCCGGACGGGGAGCTGTTTTTT
TRBV20-1	many	.	TRBJ1-1	CSAAPPISNTEAFF	TGCAGTGCTGCCCCCCCTATATCGAACACTGAAGCTTTCTTT
TRBV5-4	many	.	TRBJ2-3	CASSLDSITDTQYF	TGTGCCAGCAGCTTGGACAGCATCACAGATACGCAGTATTTT
TRBV2	many	TRBD2	TRBJ2-1	CASRWVAGVTSYNEQFF	TGTGCCAGCAGATGGGTAGCGGGAGTAACGTCCTACAATGAGCAGTTCTTC
TRBV5-4	few	TRBD1	TRBJ1-1	CASSSGQGRTEAFF	TGTGCCAGCAGCTCGGGACAGGGTCGGACTGAAGCTTTCTTT
TRBV3-1	many	.	TRBJ1-2	CASSQVGDGRRGYTF	TGTGCCAGCAGCCAAGTCGGAGACGGCCGGAGGGGCTACACCTTC
TRBV20-1	.	TRBD1	TRBJ2-4	CSARTGPDIQYF	TGCAGTGCCCGGACAGGTCCGGACATTCAGTACTTC
TRBV12-3/TRBV12-4	many	.	TRBJ1-5	CASSPVGADQPQHF	TGTGCCAGCAGCCCAGTAGGGGCCGATCAGCCCCAGCATTTT
TRBV29-1	many	TRBD2	TRBJ2-1	CSVPSGRGTYNEQFF	TGCAGCGTTCCGAGCGGGAGGGGCACCTACAATGAGCAGTTCTTC
TRBV10-3	.	.	TRBJ2-7	CAISESRSYEQYF	TGTGCCATCAGTGAGTCGAGAAGCTACGAGCAGTACTTC
TRBV27	many	TRBD2	TRBJ2-3	CASCLGGGLHAGGPDTQYF	TGTGCCAGCTGCCTCGGAGGGGGGCTTCATGCGGGAGGGCCAGATACGCAGTATTTT
TRBV5-1	.	TRBD2	TRBJ2-1	CASSSGLAGVSELFF	TGCGCCAGCAGCTCGGGACTAGCGGGAGTAAGTGAGCTGTTCTTC
TRBV18	.	TRBD2	TRBJ2-3	CASSPLSVLAGVLHTDTQYF	TGTGCCAGCTCACCACTTTCGGTGCTAGCGGGAGTTCTACACACAGATACGCAGTATTTT
TRBV15	many	.	TRBJ2-1	CATSRDLASLAEQFF	TGTGCCACCAGCAGAGATCTTGCCTCGCTAGCGGAGCAGTTCTTC
TRBV11-2	.	TRBD2	TRBJ2-3	CASSFRLAGEVDTQYF	TGTGCCAGCAGCTTTCGACTAGCGGGAGAAGTAGATACGCAGTATTTT
TRBV5-1	.	TRBD1	TRBJ2-1	CASSWTGGSEQFF	TGCGCCAGCAGCTGGACAGGGGGTTCTGAGCAGTTCTTC
TRBV28	many	.	TRBJ1-2	CASKDSNYGYTF	TGTGCCAGCAAGGACAGCAACTATGGCTACACCTTC
TRBV6-1	few	.	TRBJ1-4	CASSEASIATNEKLFF	TGTGCCAGCAGTGAAGCATCAATTGCAACTAATGAAAAACTGTTTTTT
TRBV20-1	many	TRBD1	TRBJ1-2	CSASKGQSGGYGYTF	TGCAGTGCTAGCAAGGGACAGTCCGGAGGCTATGGCTACACCTTC
TRBV3-1	many	TRBD2	TRBJ2-7	CASSRGLASYEQYF	TGTGCCAGCAGCCGTGGACTAGCGAGCTACGAGCAGTACTTC
TRBV12-3/TRBV12-4	few	.	TRBJ2-2	CASILGAQGGELFF	TGTGCCAGCATATTGGGCGCCCAGGGAGGGGAGCTGTTTTTT
TRBV28	many	TRBD2	TRBJ2-7	CASTAGGLAGTEQYF	TGTGCCAGCACCGCGGGAGGACTAGCGGGTACAGAGCAGTACTTC
TRBV4-2	.	TRBD2	TRBJ2-1	CASSQDTGSGSSNEQFF	TGTGCCAGCAGCCAAGACACAGGTAGCGGGTCGTCTAATGAGCAGTTCTTC
TRBV3-1	many	.	TRBJ2-5	CASSLAAQVLTETQYF	TGTGCCAGCAGCCTAGCCGCTCAGGTCTTAACAGAGACCCAGTACTTC
TRBV11-3	many	TRBD2	TRBJ2-1	CASSPSGDNEQFF	TGTGCCAGCAGCCCTAGCGGAGACAATGAGCAGTTCTTC
TRBV6-1	many	TRBD1	TRBJ2-7	CASSQYGTGDYEQYF	TGTGCCAGCAGCCAATATGGGACAGGGGACTACGAGCAGTACTTC
TRBV7-9	.	TRBD1	TRBJ2-1	CASSPRGTGAGREQFF	TGTGCCAGCAGCCCTAGGGGGACAGGGGCCGGACGGGAGCAGTTCTTC
TRBV20-1	many	.	TRBJ1-1	CSARPSGNTEAFF	TGCAGTGCTAGACCAAGTGGTAACACTGAAGCTTTCTTT
TRBV19	.	.	TRBJ2-1	CASTTGTRRNEQFF	TGTGCCAGTACCACCGGGACGCGACGCAATGAGCAGTTCTTC
TRBV3-1	many	.	TRBJ2-1	CASSQATGVGNEQFF	TGTGCCAGCAGCCAAGCCACGGGAGTGGGCAATGAGCAGTTCTTC
TRBV5-1	many	.	TRBJ2-2	CASSAVVADTGELFF	TGCGCCAGCAGCGCCGTAGTGGCAGACACCGGGGAGCTGTTTTTT